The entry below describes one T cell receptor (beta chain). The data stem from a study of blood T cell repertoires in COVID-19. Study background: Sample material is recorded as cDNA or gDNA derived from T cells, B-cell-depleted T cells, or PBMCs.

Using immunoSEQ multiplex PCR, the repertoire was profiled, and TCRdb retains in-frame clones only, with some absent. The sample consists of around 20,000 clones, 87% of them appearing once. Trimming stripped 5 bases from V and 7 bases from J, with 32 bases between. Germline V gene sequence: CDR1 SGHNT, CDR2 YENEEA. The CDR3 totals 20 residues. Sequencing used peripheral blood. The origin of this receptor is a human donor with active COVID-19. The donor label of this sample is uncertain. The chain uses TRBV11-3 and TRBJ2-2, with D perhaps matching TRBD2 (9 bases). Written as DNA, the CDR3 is TGTGCCAGCAGCGCAGACAGGGGATATGAAGCGGGAGGTCAGGGCGGGGAGCTGTTTTTT. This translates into CASSADRGYEAGGQGGELFF.